The 32 T cell receptor beta chains listed next were all sequenced from one sample in a study of blood T cell repertoires in COVID-19. TCRdb's table, derived via immunoSEQ multiplex PCR, lists solely in-frame clones and lacks some. The sample shows around 300,000 clones, roughly nine tenths of them seen only once. The source material was PBMCs or T cells enriched from blood (not recorded which). Every receptor here comes from a woman aged 45-65 years who had recovered from COVID-19.

The chain links TRBV4-2 to TRBJ1-4; D remains unclear. V gave up 1 base and J gave up 6 bases, with 12 bases separating them. Germline V gene data show CDR1 as LGHNA and CDR2 as YNFKEQ. The CDR3 spans 15 residues. CDR3 region: CASSQVLIGDEKLFF. For the CDR3, the DNA is TGTGCCAGCAGCCAAGTTCTCATAGGAGATGAAAAACTGTTTTTT.

The chain employs TRBV5-1 and TRBJ2-1; D perhaps matches TRBD2 (7 bases). The germline CDR1 and CDR2 sequences are SGHRS and YFSETQ. This CDR3 is built from 16 residues. V lost 4 bases and J lost 2, with 16 bases in between. The CDR3 coding sequence is TGCGCCAGCAGCCCGGTCAAGCGGGACACCTACAATGAGCAGTTCTTC. Protein: CASSPVKRDTYNEQFF.

The V and J genes are TRBV28 and TRBJ2-3; 7 bases match TRBD2. The CDR3 runs 16 residues. The V and J ends lost 3 bases and 0 bases, in that order; junction bases with no gene match: 6. The germline V gene has CDR1 MDHEN and CDR2 SYDVKM. CDR3 sequence reads: CASSFRLAASTDTQYF. The CDR3 bases are TGTGCCAGCAGTTTTAGGCTAGCGGCTAGCACAGATACGCAGTATTTT. Looking up the rest from reference TRBV28 and TRBJ2-3 gives the full variable domain: DVKVTQSSRYLVKRTGEKVFLECVQDMDHENMFWYRQDPGLGLRLIYFSYDVKMKEKGDIPEGYSVSREKKERFSLILESASTNQTSMYLCASSFRLAASTDTQYFGPGTRLTVL.

Note on this clone: Other DNA sequences in the sample encode the same CDR3. The CDR3 coding sequence is TGTGCCAGCAGCTTACGGGGCGGGAGCTCCTACGAGCAGTACTTC. As protein: CASSLRGGSSYEQYF. The rearrangement uses TRBV7-2 and TRBJ2-7, with 7 bases lining up with TRBD2. The CDR3 runs 15 residues. V lost 2 bases, J lost 0 bases, and 4 bases stayed unmatched. The germline V gene has CDR1 SGHTA and CDR2 FQGNSA.

This clone is a singleton in its sample. The chain uses TRBV6-5 and TRBJ1-3; 11 bases agree with TRBD1. The CDR3 consists of 15 residues. With 5 bases clipped from V and 4 bases from J, the junction kept 4 bases outside the gene matches. Per germline, CDR1 MNHEY and CDR2 SVGAGI. In nucleotides, the CDR3 is TGTGCCAGCAGTCCCGGGACAGGGGGAGGAAACACCATATATTTT. This gives the protein CASSPGTGGGNTIYF.

This clone was counted once. This chain links TRBV5-8 with TRBJ1-1, with TRBD1 identical over 7 bases. Per germline, CDR1 SGHTS and CDR2 YDEGEE. Trimming at V came to 4 bases and at J to 10 bases, leaving 7 bases not matched to a gene. The CDR3 covers 12 residues. The CDR3 nucleotides read TGTGCCAGCAGCCCGGGCCAGGGGGGAGCTTTCTTT. Its protein product is CASSPGQGGAFF.

In its sample, this clone was seen once. The J gene is TRBJ1-1, the V gene TRBV13, with TRBD1 as a possible D gene (6 bases). The V end lost 4 bases, the J end lost 3 bases, and 15 bases lay between the germline ends. From germline, CDR1 is PRHDT and CDR2 FYEKMQ (reference sequence). The CDR3 length is 15 residues. The CDR3 protein is CASSYTGLWDTEAFF. Written as DNA, the CDR3 is TGTGCCAGCAGCTATACAGGGTTATGGGACACTGAAGCTTTCTTT.

The chain has TRBV7-2 and TRBJ1-2; D perhaps matches TRBD1 (5 bases). Germline lookup yields CDR1 SGHTA and CDR2 FQGNSA. V was cut by 5 bases and J by 3 bases, with 16 bases left in between. The CDR3 is made up of 15 amino acids. The CDR3 region is CASSPSGSVYYGYTF. The CDR3 DNA sequence: TGTGCCAGCAGCCCTTCAGGGTCCGTTTACTATGGCTACACCTTC.

Ten or more counts support this clone. The CDR3 protein is CASSLGFGGTDNEQFF. In nucleotides, the CDR3 is TGCGCCAGCAGCTTGGGGTTCGGGGGAACAGACAATGAGCAGTTCTTC. The chain has TRBV5-1 and TRBJ2-1; TRBD2 is a possible D gene (6 bases). The CDR3 totals 16 residues. Germline loops: CDR1 SGHRS, CDR2 YFSETQ. V was pared by 0 bases and J by 5 bases, with 15 bases between.

This clone was seen more than once but under ten times. The V gene is TRBV18, the J gene TRBJ1-4; no definite D call. V was clipped by 2 bases and J by 5 bases, with 6 bases between them. The CDR3 is made up of 13 amino acids. CDR1 and CDR2 from the germline V gene are KGHSH and LQKENI. CDR3 sequence (DNA): TGTGCCAGCTCACCAAGCCAAAATGAAAAACTGTTTTTT. It is translated as CASSPSQNEKLFF.

V is TRBV28 and J is TRBJ2-5, with 10 bases identical to TRBD2. The CDR3 runs to 17 residues. The V gene end was trimmed by 2 bases and the J gene end by 4 bases; junction bases not matched to a gene: 10. Germline-derived CDR1 and CDR2 are MDHEN and SYDVKM. Here the CDR3 DNA reads TGTGCCAGCAGTTTAAACCTTAGCGGGAGGTCAGCAGAGACCCAGTACTTC. This gives the protein CASSLNLSGRSAETQYF.

The chain recombines TRBV30 with TRBJ1-1; D might be TRBD1 (5 bases). The germline V and J ends were trimmed by 0 bases and 4 bases, with 12 bases remaining between them. This CDR3 region has 14 residues. Germline CDR1 is GTSNPN and CDR2 is SVGIG (reference sequence). The CDR3 loop reads CAWSVPGHVTEAFF. The DNA for the CDR3 is TGTGCCTGGAGTGTACCCGGACATGTCACTGAAGCTTTCTTT.

The chain is built from TRBV24-1 and TRBJ1-2; D perhaps matches TRBD1 (5 bases). Germline V gives CDR1 KGHDR, CDR2 SFDVKD. This CDR3 comprises 12 residues. Trimming stripped 5 bases from V and 6 bases from J, with 9 bases between. The CDR3 DNA reads as TGTGCCACCAGTGTCAGGGAAAATGGCTACACCTTC. Protein sequence: CATSVRENGYTF.

V and J are TRBV10-2 and TRBJ1-1; D unclear. This CDR3 is 14 amino acids long. In germline, CDR1 is WSHSY, CDR2 SAAADI. The V and J ends lost 4 bases and 1 base respectively, with 10 bases between them. The CDR3 reads CASSGLTGNTEAFF. CDR3 coding DNA: TGCGCCAGCAGTGGTCTGACGGGGAACACTGAAGCTTTCTTT.

The V call is TRBV28, the J call TRBJ1-2, with D possibly being TRBD1 (5 bases). V was cut by 4 bases and J by 10 bases, with 16 bases left in between. The germline V gene has CDR1 MDHEN and CDR2 SYDVKM. CDR3 length: 13 amino acids. CDR3 protein: CASSYSVTAHYTF. The CDR3 DNA is TGTGCCAGCAGTTATTCCGTGACAGCCCACTACACCTTC.

The gene calls are TRBV5-1 and TRBJ2-3, with a possible D match to TRBD1 (6 bases). CDR1 is SGHRS, CDR2 YFSETQ, per germline. The length of the CDR3 is 14 residues. Between the trimmed V and J ends, which lost 4 bases and 0 bases, there was a span of 9 bases. Written as DNA, the CDR3 is TGCGCCAGCAGCCCTGGACAGAGCACAGATACGCAGTATTTT. This codes for CASSPGQSTDTQYF.

The rearrangement uses TRBV15 and TRBJ2-7, with TRBD1 matching 12 bases. The CDR3 consists of 16 residues. The junction had 5 bases not matched to a gene; V was cut back by 3 bases and J by 2 bases. The germline V gene has CDR1 LNHNV and CDR2 YYDKDF (reference sequence). The CDR3 DNA reads TGTGCCACCAGCAGGGGGGACAGGGGGCCGGCCTACGAGCAGTACTTC. It encodes CATSRGDRGPAYEQYF.

The V and J genes are TRBV11-2 and TRBJ2-1, with 16 positions matching TRBD2. V was pared by 4 bases and J by 10 bases, with 16 bases of the junction left unmatched. Germline V gene sequence: CDR1 SGHAT, CDR2 FQNNGV. CDR3 length: 19 amino acids. The CDR3 reads CASSSSFRPGTSGRGEQFF. CDR3 DNA: TGTGCCAGCAGCTCCTCTTTCCGTCCCGGGACTAGCGGGAGGGGGGAGCAGTTCTTC.

This clone was detected once. The CDR3 loop reads CASSPRGRVSDTQYF. CDR3 in DNA: TGTGCCAGCAGCCCGAGGGGGCGAGTCTCAGATACGCAGTATTTT. The chain uses TRBV9 and TRBJ2-3; the match to TRBD1 covers 7 bases. Looked up from germline, CDR1 is SGDLS and CDR2 is YYNGEE. J lost 4 bases, V lost 4 bases, and 9 bases had no gene match. The length of the CDR3 is 15 residues.

V and J are TRBV4-1 and TRBJ2-2, with a tentative D call TRBD1 (5 bases). This CDR3 spans 15 amino acids. V dropped 4 bases and J dropped 1 base, with 10 bases sitting between them. Germline V gene lookup returns CDR1 MGHRA and CDR2 YSYEKL. In DNA form, the CDR3 reads TGCGCCAGCAGCCTCTACAGGATGAACACCGGGGAGCTGTTTTTT. This codes for CASSLYRMNTGELFF.

V and J are TRBV24-1 and TRBJ1-5; possibly TRBD1 for D (5 bases). Between the trimmed V and J ends, which lost 10 bases and 6 bases, there was a span of 6 bases. Germline-derived CDR1 and CDR2 are KGHDR and SFDVKD. The CDR3 runs to 10 residues. The CDR3 nucleotides are TGTGCCACAACAGGTCAGCCCCAGCATTTT. It is translated as CATTGQPQHF.

The gene calls are TRBV11-2 and TRBJ1-3; unclear D gene. Trimming stripped 3 bases from V and 2 bases from J, with 8 bases between. Germline lookup yields CDR1 SGHAT and CDR2 FQNNGV. The CDR3 runs to 14 residues. This CDR3 reads CASSFKPAGNTIYF. The CDR3 nucleotides are TGTGCCAGCAGCTTTAAACCAGCTGGAAACACCATATATTTT. The full variable domain, rest sourced from reference TRBV11-2 and TRBJ1-3, is EAGVAQSPRYKIIEKRQSVAFWCNPISGHATLYWYQQILGQGPKLLIQFQNNGVVDDSQLPKDRFSAERLKGVDSTLKIQPAKLEDSAVYLCASSFKPAGNTIYFGEGSWLTVV.

The V and J genes are TRBV18 and TRBJ1-4; 11 nucleotides align to TRBD1. The CDR3 is made up of 16 amino acids. V was clipped by 3 bases and J by 7 bases; unmatched bases: 7. Germline V gene lookup returns CDR1 KGHSH and CDR2 LQKENI. CDR3 coding DNA: TGTGCCAGCTCACCCCCTCTGGGACAGGGGGTTGAAAAACTGTTTTTT. Its translation is CASSPPLGQGVEKLFF.

The chain combines TRBV6-2 or TRBV6-3 with TRBJ2-6; D gene ambiguous. V was trimmed by 5 bases and J by 0 bases, leaving 8 bases between them. Germline CDR1 and CDR2: MNHEY and SVGEGT. CDR3 length: 15 residues. CDR3 nucleotides: TGTGCCAGCAGTGATTACAACTCTGGGGCCAACGTCCTGACTTTC. It translates to CASSDYNSGANVLTF.

The chain has TRBV4-1 and TRBJ2-3; TRBD2 matches at 9 bases. The ends lost 5 bases at V and 4 bases at J; junction bases unmatched: 10. Looked up from germline, CDR1 is MGHRA and CDR2 is YSYEKL. The CDR3 contains 16 residues. This chain's CDR3 is CASSAVAGDGADTQYF. The CDR3 coding sequence is TGCGCCAGCAGCGCGGTAGCGGGAGATGGCGCAGATACGCAGTATTTT.

A single count supports this clone. V and J are TRBV4-1 and TRBJ2-2, with D possibly TRBD2 on 5 matching bases. Trimming left V 0 bases short and J 5 bases short, with 16 bases between. The CDR3 contains 17 residues. Germline CDR1 is MGHRA and CDR2 is YSYEKL. This chain's CDR3 is CASSQEQLGLLTGELFF. The CDR3, as DNA: TGCGCCAGCAGCCAAGAGCAGTTAGGACTTTTGACCGGGGAGCTGTTTTTT.

The chain is built from TRBV28 and TRBJ1-6; tentatively, D is TRBD1 (6 bases). CDR3 length: 15 residues. V was cut by 6 bases and J by 5 bases, with 14 bases left in between. Per germline, CDR1 MDHEN and CDR2 SYDVKM. Here the CDR3 DNA reads TGTGCCAGCAGCTCAAGGGACACGGATAATTCACCCCTCCACTTT. Its protein product is CASSSRDTDNSPLHF.

The V call is TRBV27, the J call TRBJ1-2; 7 bases match TRBD1. CDR3 length: 13 residues. V was pared by 3 bases and J by 6 bases, with 4 bases of the junction left unmatched. Germline CDR1 and CDR2: MNHEY and SMNVEV (reference sequence). The CDR3 DNA reads as TGTGCCAGCAGTTTGGAGGGGGCGCATGGCTACACCTTC. This translates into CASSLEGAHGYTF.

This clone was counted between two and nine times. This chain connects TRBV11-2 to TRBJ1-4; no firm D call. Germline V gives CDR1 SGHAT, CDR2 FQNNGV. Deletions cut 5 bases from V and 3 bases from J, with 13 bases between. CDR3 size: 15 residues. The CDR3 loop reads CASSRVRVPNEKLFF. The CDR3 DNA is TGTGCCAGCAGCCGGGTCCGGGTTCCTAATGAAAAACTGTTTTTT.

This clone is a singleton in its sample. Additional DNA sequences in this sample encode the identical CDR3. The V gene is TRBV7-9, the J gene TRBJ1-4, with 7 bases lining up with TRBD1. Trimming removed 3 bases from V and 7 bases from J; junction bases left unmatched: 5. CDR3 length equals 14 residues. The germline V gene has CDR1 SEHNR and CDR2 FQNEAQ (reference sequence). The CDR3 sequence is CASSLRQGGEKLFF. As DNA, the CDR3 is TGTGCCAGCAGCTTGAGGCAGGGGGGTGAAAAACTGTTTTTT.

This clone was counted once. The rearrangement joins TRBV20-1 to TRBJ1-1; 7 positions agree with TRBD1. CDR1 is DFQATT, CDR2 SNEGSKA, per germline (reference sequence). CDR3 size: 13 residues. V lost 3 bases to trimming and J lost 8 bases; unmatched junction nucleotides: 9. The CDR3: CSASAPGGLEAFF. The CDR3 DNA reads as TGCAGTGCTAGTGCCCCAGGGGGTTTAGAAGCTTTCTTT.

The gene calls are TRBV6-5 and TRBJ2-1; 8 bases fit TRBD1. This CDR3 spans 15 amino acids. The V gene's germline CDR1 is MNHEY and CDR2 SVGAGI. J gave up 9 bases and V 6 bases, and 13 bases lay outside the gene matches. The CDR3 here is CASSQSGTGTGEQFF. The CDR3 nucleotides read TGTGCCAGCAGCCAGTCCGGGACAGGCACGGGTGAGCAGTTCTTC.